The 20 T cell receptor beta chains given below trace back to one sample, sequenced in a study of T cell repertoires in cytomegalovirus infection (dated by TCRdb to between 2018 and 2020). The intended sense of this specimen's treatment or condition label: in vitro stimulation with specific CMV peptide epitopes to enrich CMV-specific T cells. These reads were obtained on an Illumina HiSeq 1500. TCRdb handled the public reads itself, with Q25 trimming in fastp and clone calling in MiXCR, and kept productive beta chains. Duplicate CDR3 protein sequences are folded into a single record with the most common DNA and genes. Here the sample has 800,000 to 950,000 distinct CDR3 sequences; roughly 33% occur a single time. Around 12% of the sample goes to the ten largest clones. Their recognized antigens are unknown. Sequencing was performed on cultured CD8+ T cells from PBMCs, taken from culture after CMV antigen stimulation. Every receptor here comes from a human donor in good health (CMV status not recorded). Some clones in this sample may be carry-over from other donors' samples.

About this clonotype: This may be a read error: a much more frequent sequence differs by one nucleotide. V gene TRBV7-3 combines with J gene TRBJ1-1; no clear D gene. The length of the CDR3 is 13 residues. The V gene's germline CDR1 is SGHTA and CDR2 FQGTGA. Written as DNA, the CDR3 is TGTGCCAGCAGCTTGGGATCCGGGTCTGATGCTTTCTTT. This codes for CASSLGSGSDAFF.

The genes are TRBV7-8 and TRBJ2-6; D remains unclear. V was clipped by 3 bases and J by 1 base, with 10 bases between them. The CDR3 spans 16 residues. Germline V gene sequence: CDR1 SGHVS, CDR2 FQNEAQ. The CDR3 here is CASSFLWDSGANVLTF. The CDR3 region has the DNA TGTGCCAGCAGCTTCCTATGGGATTCTGGGGCCAACGTCCTGACTTTC.

This clonotype was counted a few times. This chain links TRBV19 with TRBJ1-5; no definite D call. CDR1 LNHDA and CDR2 SQIVND come from the germline V gene (reference sequence). Deletions cut 7 bases from V and 3 bases from J, with 7 bases between. There are 12 residues in the CDR3. CDR3 region: CASKGYNQPQHF. CDR3 bases: TGTGCCAGTAAAGGTTACAATCAGCCCCAGCATTTT. The variable domain in full, completed from reference TRBV19 and TRBJ1-5, reads DGGITQSPKYLFRKEGQNVTLSCEQNLNHDAMYWYRQDPGQGLRLIYYSQIVNDFQKGDIAEGYSVSREKKESFPLTVTSAQKNPTAFYLCASKGYNQPQHFGDGTRLSIL.

The CDR3 DNA sequence: TGCAGTGCTAGAGATCTAGCGGGGGGTGTGGAGACCCAGTACTTC. Its protein is CSARDLAGGVETQYF. The chain is built from TRBV20-1 and TRBJ2-5, with TRBD2 identical over 11 bases. The CDR3 runs 15 residues. Per the germline V gene, CDR1 is DFQATT and CDR2 is SNEGSKA (reference sequence). The V and J ends lost 0 bases and 5 bases, in that order; junction bases with no gene match: 5.

The chain uses TRBV24-1 and TRBJ2-2; no clear D. CDR1 KGHDR and CDR2 SFDVKD come from the germline V gene. The CDR3 covers 14 residues. Trimming took off 1 base at V and 6 bases at J, with 8 bases between the two ends. The CDR3 protein is CATSDFYTAGELFF. Written as DNA, the CDR3 is TGTGCCACCAGTGATTTTTATACGGCCGGGGAGCTGTTTTTT.

For this clonotype: At one end the junction does not follow the germline gene, possibly because of a read error. This sequence joins TRBV12-3 or TRBV12-4 and TRBJ2-6; unclear D gene. The CDR3 runs 18 residues. CDR3 loop: CASNSPAANPAGANVLTF. CDR3 DNA: TGTGCCAGCAATTCTCCCGCCGCGAACCCCGCTGGCGCCAACGTCCTGACTTTC.

Of note for this clonotype: Given a much more abundant clone one base away, this may be a read error. The gene calls are TRBV12-3 or TRBV12-4 and TRBJ1-2, with unresolved D. CDR3 length equals 12 residues. The CDR3 loop reads CTSSYASYGYTF. CDR3 DNA: TGTACCAGCTCTTATGCATCCTATGGCTACACCTTC.

The V gene is TRBV9, the J gene TRBJ1-1; 9 nucleotides line up with TRBD1. Germline V gives CDR1 SGDLS, CDR2 YYNGEE. The CDR3 runs to 15 residues. V lost 3 bases, J lost 5 bases, and 8 bases stayed unmatched. The CDR3 DNA follows: TGTGCCAGCAGCGCCTCGACAGGGGGAATTACTGAAGCTTTCTTT. It encodes CASSASTGGITEAFF. The full variable domain, rest sourced from reference TRBV9 and TRBJ1-1, is DSGVTQTPKHLITATGQRVTLRCSPRSGDLSVYWYQQSLDQGLQFLIQYYNGEERAKGNILERFSAQQFPDLHSELNLSSLELGDSALYFCASSASTGGITEAFFGQGTRLTVV.

The chain combines TRBV27 with TRBJ1-6; a weak D match, TRBD1 (6 bases). V was pared by 6 bases and J by 0 bases, with 15 bases between. The CDR3 has 17 amino acids. Looked up from germline, CDR1 is MNHEY and CDR2 is SMNVEV (reference sequence). This CDR3 is CASRLRGLSSYNSPLHF. The CDR3 DNA reads TGTGCCAGCAGGCTTAGGGGGTTGAGCTCCTATAATTCACCCCTCCACTTT.

V gene TRBV6-2 or TRBV6-3 combines with J gene TRBJ2-6, with TRBD1 matching over 8 bases. The V gene end was trimmed by 0 bases and the J gene end by 0 bases; junction bases not matched to a gene: 10. The germline V gene encodes CDR1 MNHEY and CDR2 SVGEGT. The CDR3 is made up of 20 amino acids. The CDR3: CASSYSKQGVRISGANVLTF. DNA of the CDR3: TGTGCCAGCAGTTACTCGAAACAGGGGGTGAGGATCTCTGGGGCCAACGTCCTGACTTTC.

This clonotype was recorded a few times. The chain couples TRBV27 to TRBJ1-2; a weak D match, TRBD1 (5 bases). Trimming cost V 3 bases and J 6 bases, with 14 bases left between them. The V gene's germline CDR1 is MNHEY and CDR2 SMNVEV (reference sequence). The CDR3 runs 14 residues. Here the CDR3 DNA reads TGTGCCAGCAGTTTGATCCCGGGACGTGATGGCTACACCTTC. Translation gives CASSLIPGRDGYTF.

As to this clonotype: A read error may explain this, as a much larger clone is one base away. The CDR3 DNA reads as TGTGCCAGCAGCCGTTCCGGGACGGGCCTATACGAGCAGTACGTC. As protein: CASSRSGTGLYEQYV. The rearrangement links TRBV7-8 to TRBJ2-7; either TRBD1 or TRBD2 may supply D (5 bases each). Deletions cut 5 bases from V and 4 bases from J, with 18 bases between. The CDR3 has 15 residues. Per germline, CDR1 SGHVS and CDR2 FQNEAQ.

V and J are TRBV10-3 and TRBJ1-1, with D uncertain. The CDR3 covers 12 residues. Trimming took 6 bases from V and 6 from J, leaving 11 bases between them. Per germline, CDR1 ENHRY and CDR2 SYGVKD. For the CDR3, the DNA is TGTGCCATCAGGGGCGGGTTGTCTGAAGCTTTCTTT. It yields the protein CAIRGGLSEAFF.

V is TRBV27 and J is TRBJ1-6, with 7 bases matching TRBD1. V shed 8 bases and J 10 bases; nucleotides not matched to a gene: 14. Germline CDR1 is MNHEY and CDR2 is SMNVEV (reference sequence). The CDR3 loop spans 15 amino acids. The CDR3 region is CASHPGEGARSPLHF. CDR3 sequence (DNA): TGTGCCAGCCACCCGGGAGAGGGGGCGCGCTCACCCCTCCACTTT.

This clonotype was seen a handful of times. This sequence joins TRBV6-1 and TRBJ1-2; D is unresolved. With 5 bases removed from V and 6 bases from J, the gap between germline ends came to 13 bases. The CDR3 totals 13 residues. CDR1 MNHNS and CDR2 SASEGT come from the germline V gene. CDR3 protein: CASSYPSGDGYTF. The DNA of the CDR3 is TGTGCCAGCAGTTACCCCTCCGGGGATGGCTACACCTTC.

The chain recombines TRBV12-3 or TRBV12-4 with TRBJ1-6; 8 bases are a match to TRBD1. The V segment lost 5 bases and the J segment 7 bases; nucleotides outside the gene matches: 7. There are 15 residues in the CDR3. The CDR3 DNA follows: TGTGCCAGCAGTCCAACCGGGACAGGCAATTCACCCCTCCACTTT. As protein: CASSPTGTGNSPLHF.

This clonotype was detected ten times or more. Here the CDR3 reads CASSLDSGNGQPQHF. CDR3 coding DNA: TGTGCCAGCAGCTTAGATTCCGGGAACGGTCAGCCCCAGCATTTT. The chain links TRBV7-2 to TRBJ1-5; no clear D gene. The V gene's germline CDR1 is SGHTA and CDR2 FQGNSA. V lost 1 base to trimming and J lost 6 bases, with 13 bases between them. The CDR3 extends over 15 amino acids.

V gene TRBV27 combines with J gene TRBJ2-7, with D perhaps assigned TRBD1 or TRBD2 (5 bases each). Germline CDR1 reads MNHEY; CDR2 reads SMNVEV (reference sequence). The V and J ends lost 3 bases and 2 bases respectively, with 11 bases between them. The CDR3 is made up of 14 amino acids. The CDR3 sequence is CASSFAQGAYEQYF. CDR3 bases: TGTGCCAGCAGTTTTGCGCAGGGAGCCTACGAGCAGTACTTC.

V usage is TRBV5-1 and J usage is TRBJ2-7; TRBD2 agrees at 13 bases. The germline V gene has CDR1 SGHRS and CDR2 YFSETQ. This CDR3 comprises 18 residues. V trimming: 2 bases; J trimming: 1 base; junction bases outside the gene matches: 9. CDR3 DNA: TGCGCCAGCAGCTTCGACGGACTAGCGGGGGTGAGGTCCTACGAGCAGTACTTC. Protein sequence: CASSFDGLAGVRSYEQYF.

This clonotype was detected once. V gene TRBV12-3 or TRBV12-4 combines with J gene TRBJ2-7; no definite D call. Trimming cost V 4 bases and J 6 bases, with 13 bases left between them. This CDR3 is 13 amino acids long. The CDR3 region is CASSYGPTTEQYV. The CDR3 DNA follows: TGTGCCAGCAGTTACGGACCGACCACCGAGCAGTACGTC.